Reported below is one T cell receptor (beta chain). The sample originates from a study of patients and donors after allogeneic stem cell transplantation. The V segment lost 0 bases and the J segment 1 base; nucleotides outside the gene matches: 5. The CDR3 runs to 16 residues. A single record per CDR3 protein comes from TCRdb applying MiXCR to the RT-PCR reads. The sample carries tens of thousands of distinct CDR3 sequences, about 30% recorded once. Sample: blood, either unsorted or a sorted T cell fraction (not recorded which). This chain links TRBV12-3 or TRBV12-4 with TRBJ2-5, with TRBD2 matching over 7 bases. This TCR came from a human donor who was either an allogeneic HSCT recipient or a stem cell or donor lymphocyte infusion donor (not recorded which). It is not recorded whose cells these are; they may come from a transplant donor. The CDR3 DNA sequence: TGTGCCAGCAGTTTAGCGCCGGGGGGACTCCAAGAGACCCAGTACTTC. This encodes CASSLAPGGLQETQYF.